A selection of T cell receptor beta chains follows, all from one sample in a study of CD8 T cells in ankylosing spondylitis. A single record per CDR3 protein comes from TCRdb applying MiXCR to the 5' RACE reads. The table lists 300,000 to 350,000 distinct CDR3 sequences, approximately 10% of them singletons. The sequencing input was blood, either unsorted or a sorted T cell fraction (not recorded which). The receptors come from a female donor with ankylosing spondylitis or in good health (not recorded which). Each CDR3 is given without its conserved first and last residue.

v_gene | CDR3aa
TRBV19 | ASSTGRTRNQPQH
TRBV24-1 | ATSATYGEQY
TRBV20-1 | SAGGTDSNYGYT
TRBV9 | ASSAGLFSTDTQY
TRBV15 | ATSRELKRSSGNTIY
TRBV27 | ASSSTGTGPSYGYT
TRBV28 | ASRPKRGLWEQY
TRBV28 | ASKESYNSPLH
TRBV5-5 | ASSARSGGAIDTQY
TRBV5-1 | ASSASTGPSLNTEAF
TRBV7-2 | ASSPGLAGGPRNEQF
TRBV6-5 | ASSNGQGAFNYGYT
TRBV7-2 | ASSAWDIGTDTQY
TRBV20-1 | SARETSRQETQY
TRBV20-1 | SAGGLAGTEAF
TRBV7-9 | ASSYPKGRSMNTEAF
TRBV11-2 | ASSLVMTSGSSYNEQF
TRBV12-3/TRBV12-4 | ASSRHGRGNYEQY
TRBV20-1 | SASGAVRPYEQY
TRBV6-4 | ASSREWDSPLH
TRBV20-1 | SATPMGGHGSDTQY
TRBV4-2 | ASSQEMAPSTDTQY
TRBV7-9 | ASSLQLGSPDTQY
TRBV20-1 | SARSGSTSYEQY
TRBV20-1 | SARGTVGFGEQF
TRBV5-1 | ASSLGASGGTADTQY
TRBV5-1 | ASSDSATGELF
TRBV29-1 | SVDGQGSTAF
TRBV20-1 | SADPSSGLSNEQF
TRBV29-1 | SVGEGVNTEAF
TRBV20-1 | SARDLLSGTSGRETQY
TRBV6-2/TRBV6-3 | ASSLRGGMSSYEQY
TRBV5-6 | ASSFSGVPDTQY
TRBV6-2/TRBV6-3 | ASKNPGTGSSAQY
TRBV7-8 | ASRDRGLGAETQY
TRBV7-2 | ASSYWTSDSYEQY
TRBV5-6 | ASSLLSAPAETQY
TRBV7-2 | ASSSRTGAGNTIY
TRBV7-2 | ASSLALRTDTQY
TRBV18 | ASSPRGELNTEAF
TRBV10-3 | AISETGGPYEQY
TRBV4-2 | ASSHLDRGFNGYT
TRBV7-9 | ASSQTRGRGVEETQY
TRBV29-1 | SVEGPGASGYEQY
TRBV12-3/TRBV12-4 | ASAPGVRGNQETQY
TRBV7-3 | ASSFDRGQLDTQY
TRBV7-8 | ASSELWAGTTGELF
TRBV7-2 | ASSFGFIGATDTQY
TRBV27 | ASSFRGAGGYT
TRBV7-2 | ASSLEQRPYGYT
TRBV10-1 | ASSEWPAGGRVDTQY
TRBV5-1 | ASSVTENYGYT
TRBV5-1 | ASSSGQPNQPQH
TRBV4-2 | ASSPGTSSPYNEQF
TRBV12-5 | ASGLVETDTQY
TRBV29-1 | SVLTTVNAYEQY
TRBV28 | ASSLFEQF
TRBV15 | ATSSDRTFTGELF
TRBV5-5 | ASSRDFAGNQPQH